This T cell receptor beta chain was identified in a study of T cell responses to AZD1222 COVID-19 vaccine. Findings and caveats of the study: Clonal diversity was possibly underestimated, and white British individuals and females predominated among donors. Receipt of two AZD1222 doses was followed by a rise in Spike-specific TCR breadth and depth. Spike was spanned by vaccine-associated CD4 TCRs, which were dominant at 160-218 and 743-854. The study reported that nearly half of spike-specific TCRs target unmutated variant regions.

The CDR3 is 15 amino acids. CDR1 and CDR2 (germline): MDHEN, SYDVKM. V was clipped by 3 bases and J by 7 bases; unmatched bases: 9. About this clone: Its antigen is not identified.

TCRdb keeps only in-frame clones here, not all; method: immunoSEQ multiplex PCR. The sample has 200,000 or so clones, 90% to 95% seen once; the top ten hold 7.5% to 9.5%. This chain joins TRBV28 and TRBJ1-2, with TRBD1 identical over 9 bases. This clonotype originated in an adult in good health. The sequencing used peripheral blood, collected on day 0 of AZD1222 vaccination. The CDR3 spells CASSFGQGRGSGYTF. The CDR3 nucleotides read TGTGCCAGCAGTTTTGGACAGGGGAGGGGAAGTGGCTACACCTTC.